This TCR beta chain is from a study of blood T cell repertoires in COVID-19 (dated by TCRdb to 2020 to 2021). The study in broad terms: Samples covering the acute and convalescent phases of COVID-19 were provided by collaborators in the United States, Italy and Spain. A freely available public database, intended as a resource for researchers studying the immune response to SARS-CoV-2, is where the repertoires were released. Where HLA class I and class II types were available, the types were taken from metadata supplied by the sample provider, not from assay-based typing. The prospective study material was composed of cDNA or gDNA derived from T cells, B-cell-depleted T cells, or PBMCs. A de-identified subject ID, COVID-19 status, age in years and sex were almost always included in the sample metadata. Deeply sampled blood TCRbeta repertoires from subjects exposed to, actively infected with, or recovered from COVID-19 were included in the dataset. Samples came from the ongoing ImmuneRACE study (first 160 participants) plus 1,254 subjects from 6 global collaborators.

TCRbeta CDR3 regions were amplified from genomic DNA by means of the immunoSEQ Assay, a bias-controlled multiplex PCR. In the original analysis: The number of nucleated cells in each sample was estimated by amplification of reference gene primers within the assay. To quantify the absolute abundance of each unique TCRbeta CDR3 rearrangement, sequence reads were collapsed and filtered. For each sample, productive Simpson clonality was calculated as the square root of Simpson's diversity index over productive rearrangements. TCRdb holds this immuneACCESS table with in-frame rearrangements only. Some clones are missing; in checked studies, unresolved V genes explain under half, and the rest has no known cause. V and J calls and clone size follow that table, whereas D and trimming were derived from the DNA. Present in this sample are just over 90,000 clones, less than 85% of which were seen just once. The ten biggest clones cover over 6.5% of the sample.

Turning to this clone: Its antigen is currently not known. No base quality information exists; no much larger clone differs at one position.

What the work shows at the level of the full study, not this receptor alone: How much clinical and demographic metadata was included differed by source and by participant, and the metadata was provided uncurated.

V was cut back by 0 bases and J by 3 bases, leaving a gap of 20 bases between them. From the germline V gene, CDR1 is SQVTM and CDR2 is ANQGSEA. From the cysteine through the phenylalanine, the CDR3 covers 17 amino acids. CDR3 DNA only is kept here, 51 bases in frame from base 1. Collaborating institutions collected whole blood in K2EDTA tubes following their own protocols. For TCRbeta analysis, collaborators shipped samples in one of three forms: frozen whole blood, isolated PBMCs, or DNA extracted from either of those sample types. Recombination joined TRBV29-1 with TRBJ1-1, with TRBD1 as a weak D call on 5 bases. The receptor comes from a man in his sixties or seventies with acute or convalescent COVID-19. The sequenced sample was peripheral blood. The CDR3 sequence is CSVEDNSKAGLDTEAFF. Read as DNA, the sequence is TGCAGCGTTGAAGATAATAGTAAGGCGGGGCTGGACACTGAAGCTTTCTTT.